This T cell receptor beta chain was documented in a study of cytomegalovirus exposure and HLA in healthy donors. Study details: Tens of millions of unique TCR sequences came from HLA-typed donors in an early release. Findings and limits, study-wide: Reported performance of the classifier showed diagnosis of cytomegalovirus status with high specificity and sensitivity.

A multiplex PCR was run with 60 Vbeta primers and 13 Jbeta primers. Data came from immunoSEQ multiplex PCR; TCRdb stores just in-frame clones and leaves some out. This table has about 140,000 clones, roughly 77% appearing once. It was healthy bone marrow donors who served as donors. Germline CDR1 reads MGHRA; CDR2 reads YSYEKL. Trimming shortened V by 1 base and J by 0 bases, and 18 bases separated the two germline ends. CDR3 length equals 18 residues. This clone has a single count. Its antigen is unknown. Sequenced material: PBMCs. The V and J genes are TRBV4-1 and TRBJ2-5; a weak D match, TRBD1 (6 bases). This sequence was found in a man younger than 45 in good health. CDR3 residues: CASSQAPKGVGYQETQYF. In DNA, the CDR3 is TGCGCCAGCAGCCAAGCACCGAAGGGGGTAGGGTACCAAGAGACCCAGTACTTC.